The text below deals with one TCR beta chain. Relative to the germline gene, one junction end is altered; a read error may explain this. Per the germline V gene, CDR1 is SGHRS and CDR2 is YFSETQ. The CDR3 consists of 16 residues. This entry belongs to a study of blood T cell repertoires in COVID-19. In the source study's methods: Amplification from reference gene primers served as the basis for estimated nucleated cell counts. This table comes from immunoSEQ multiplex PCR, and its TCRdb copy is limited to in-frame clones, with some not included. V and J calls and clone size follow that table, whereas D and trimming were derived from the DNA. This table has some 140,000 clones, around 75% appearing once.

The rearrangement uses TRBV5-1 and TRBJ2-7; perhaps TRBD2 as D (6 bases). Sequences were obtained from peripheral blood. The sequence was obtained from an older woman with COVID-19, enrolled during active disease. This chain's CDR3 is CASSLEAGRFSHEQYF. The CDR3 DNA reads TGCGCCAGCAGCTTGGAGGCAGGGAGGTTCTCCCACGAGCAGTACTTC.